Listed below are T cell receptor beta chains from one sample, sequenced in a study of cytomegalovirus exposure and HLA in healthy donors. Using immunoSEQ multiplex PCR, the repertoire was profiled, and TCRdb retains in-frame clones only, with some absent. In the table there are about 68,000 clones, approximately 91% of which are singletons. Input material: PBMCs. The receptor set was obtained from a man aged 18 to 29 in good health and CMV-seronegative. The CDR3 runs from the conserved cysteine through the conserved F or W. Each record gives: CDR3 protein, CDR3 DNA, J gene, clone size, D gene, CDR3 length, V gene. D genes are given only for firm matches. Not every row has a clone size; where given, it reads once, few, many or a size class.

cdr3_aa: CSALRQETQYF
cdr3_nt: TGCAGTGCTCTTCGGCAAGAGACCCAGTACTTC
j_call: TRBJ2-5
clone_size: .
d_call: .
cdr3_length: 11
v_call: TRBV20-1

cdr3_aa: CASSQTWTSGSYNEQFF
cdr3_nt: TGCGCCAGCAGCCAAACTTGGACTAGCGGATCCTACAATGAGCAGTTCTTC
j_call: TRBJ2-1
clone_size: .
d_call: TRBD2
cdr3_length: 17
v_call: TRBV4-3

cdr3_aa: CASSHGGQGANHEQYF
cdr3_nt: TGTGCCAGCAGTCATGGGGGACAGGGGGCTAATCACGAGCAGTACTTC
j_call: TRBJ2-7
clone_size: .
d_call: TRBD1
cdr3_length: 16
v_call: TRBV27

cdr3_aa: CASSYGQGANIQYF
cdr3_nt: TGCGCCAGCAGCTACGGACAGGGAGCGAACATTCAGTACTTC
j_call: TRBJ2-4
clone_size: .
d_call: TRBD1
cdr3_length: 14
v_call: TRBV5-1

cdr3_aa: CASRPDRIEAFF
cdr3_nt: TGTGCCAGCAGGCCCGACAGGATTGAAGCTTTCTTT
j_call: TRBJ1-1
clone_size: few
d_call: .
cdr3_length: 12
v_call: TRBV28

cdr3_aa: CASSFGHRNTGELFF
cdr3_nt: TGTGCCAGCAGCTTTGGTCACAGGAACACCGGGGAGCTGTTTTTT
j_call: TRBJ2-2
clone_size: .
d_call: .
cdr3_length: 15
v_call: TRBV7-3

cdr3_aa: CASSEREASYNEQFF
cdr3_nt: TGTGCCAGCAGTGAGCGGGAGGCATCCTACAATGAGCAGTTCTTC
j_call: TRBJ2-1
clone_size: .
d_call: TRBD2
cdr3_length: 15
v_call: TRBV27

cdr3_aa: CASSRAVQSGELFF
cdr3_nt: TGTGCCAGTAGTAGGGCCGTACAAAGCGGGGAGCTGTTTTTT
j_call: TRBJ2-2
clone_size: .
d_call: .
cdr3_length: 14
v_call: TRBV19

cdr3_aa: CASSTPNPPGGTDTQYF
cdr3_nt: TGTGCCAGCAGCACCCCCAATCCGCCCGGAGGCACAGATACGCAGTATTTT
j_call: TRBJ2-3
clone_size: once
d_call: .
cdr3_length: 17
v_call: TRBV5-4

cdr3_aa: CASSSPLQPQHF
cdr3_nt: TGTGCCAGCAGTTCCCCTCTTCAGCCCCAGCATTTT
j_call: TRBJ1-5
clone_size: .
d_call: .
cdr3_length: 12
v_call: TRBV6-1

cdr3_aa: CASSPRTGLAEKLFF
cdr3_nt: TGTGCCAGCAGCCCTAGGACAGGGTTAGCCGAAAAACTGTTTTTT
j_call: TRBJ1-4
clone_size: .
d_call: TRBD1
cdr3_length: 15
v_call: TRBV7-2

cdr3_aa: CASSLGVQGNTGELFF
cdr3_nt: TGTGCCAGCAGCTTGGGGGTTCAGGGAAACACCGGGGAGCTGTTTTTT
j_call: TRBJ2-2
clone_size: .
d_call: .
cdr3_length: 16
v_call: TRBV5-4

cdr3_aa: CAWSIPWASGEYEQYF
cdr3_nt: TGTGCCTGGAGTATCCCATGGGCTAGCGGAGAATACGAGCAGTACTTC
j_call: TRBJ2-7
clone_size: .
d_call: TRBD2
cdr3_length: 16
v_call: TRBV30

cdr3_aa: CASSKPGDEQFF
cdr3_nt: TGTGCCAGCAGCAAACCAGGGGATGAGCAGTTCTTC
j_call: TRBJ2-1
clone_size: few
d_call: .
cdr3_length: 12
v_call: TRBV7-2

cdr3_aa: CASSYPGNSYEQYF
cdr3_nt: TGTGCCAGCAGTTACCCCGGGAACTCCTACGAGCAGTACTTC
j_call: TRBJ2-7
clone_size: once
d_call: .
cdr3_length: 14
v_call: TRBV28

cdr3_aa: CAISEFMDKNTEAFF
cdr3_nt: TGTGCCATCAGTGAGTTCATGGACAAGAACACTGAAGCTTTCTTT
j_call: TRBJ1-1
clone_size: .
d_call: .
cdr3_length: 15
v_call: TRBV10-3

cdr3_aa: CASSDPRQTYNEQFF
cdr3_nt: TGTGCCAGCAGTGACCCAAGACAGACCTACAATGAGCAGTTCTTC
j_call: TRBJ2-1
clone_size: .
d_call: .
cdr3_length: 15
v_call: TRBV6-1

cdr3_aa: CSVVERGSYEQYF
cdr3_nt: TGCAGCGTCGTTGAGCGGGGGTCCTACGAGCAGTACTTC
j_call: TRBJ2-7
clone_size: .
d_call: TRBD2
cdr3_length: 13
v_call: TRBV29-1

cdr3_aa: CASSPRGTAYYGYTF
cdr3_nt: TGTGCCAGCAGTCCACGCGGGACGGCCTACTATGGCTACACCTTC
j_call: TRBJ1-2
clone_size: once
d_call: .
cdr3_length: 15
v_call: TRBV7-6

cdr3_aa: CASKESNQPQHF
cdr3_nt: TGTGCCAGCAAGGAGAGCAATCAGCCCCAGCATTTT
j_call: TRBJ1-5
clone_size: .
d_call: .
cdr3_length: 12
v_call: TRBV6-6

cdr3_aa: CASTSAPLGTQYF
cdr3_nt: TGTGCCAGCACGTCGGCCCCACTAGGGACCCAGTACTTC
j_call: TRBJ2-5
clone_size: .
d_call: .
cdr3_length: 13
v_call: TRBV27

cdr3_aa: CASSEFDWQPYYGYTF
cdr3_nt: TGTGCCAGCAGTGAATTTGACTGGCAGCCCTATTATGGCTACACCTTC
j_call: TRBJ1-2
clone_size: .
d_call: .
cdr3_length: 16
v_call: TRBV25-1

cdr3_aa: CASSLFPPSSGTSDTQYF
cdr3_nt: TGTGCCAGCAGCTTATTCCCCCCCTCTAGCGGGACTTCAGATACGCAGTATTTT
j_call: TRBJ2-3
clone_size: .
d_call: TRBD2
cdr3_length: 18
v_call: TRBV4-2

cdr3_aa: CASSRGTGGNTIYF
cdr3_nt: TGCGCCAGCAGCCGTGGGACAGGAGGAAACACCATATATTTT
j_call: TRBJ1-3
clone_size: .
d_call: TRBD1
cdr3_length: 14
v_call: TRBV5-1

cdr3_aa: CASSLSAVPNVLTF
cdr3_nt: TGTGCCAGCAGTTTATCGGCCGTTCCCAACGTCCTGACTTTC
j_call: TRBJ2-6
clone_size: .
d_call: .
cdr3_length: 14
v_call: TRBV27

cdr3_aa: CSARSGDHEQYF
cdr3_nt: TGCAGCGCCCGAAGCGGGGACCACGAGCAGTACTTC
j_call: TRBJ2-7
clone_size: .
d_call: TRBD2
cdr3_length: 12
v_call: TRBV29-1

cdr3_aa: CASSKTGGVSNQPQHF
cdr3_nt: TGTGCCAGCAGCAAGACAGGGGGCGTTAGCAATCAGCCCCAGCATTTT
j_call: TRBJ1-5
clone_size: .
d_call: TRBD1
cdr3_length: 16
v_call: TRBV7-2

cdr3_aa: CAIRQGVVFDTEAFF
cdr3_nt: TGTGCCATCAGACAGGGGGTTGTTTTCGACACTGAAGCTTTCTTT
j_call: TRBJ1-1
clone_size: .
d_call: TRBD1
cdr3_length: 15
v_call: TRBV10-3

cdr3_aa: CASSSGTLSYNEQFF
cdr3_nt: TGTGCCAGCAGCTCGGGGACACTGAGTTACAATGAGCAGTTCTTC
j_call: TRBJ2-1
clone_size: .
d_call: .
cdr3_length: 15
v_call: TRBV7-2

cdr3_aa: CASSLIRDRATDTQYF
cdr3_nt: TGTGCCAGCAGCTTGATCCGGGACAGGGCGACAGATACGCAGTATTTT
j_call: TRBJ2-3
clone_size: .
d_call: TRBD1
cdr3_length: 16
v_call: TRBV5-4

cdr3_aa: CASRSNSGRSDTQYF
cdr3_nt: TGTGCCAGCAGGTCTAATAGCGGGAGGTCAGATACGCAGTATTTT
j_call: TRBJ2-3
clone_size: .
d_call: TRBD2
cdr3_length: 15
v_call: TRBV7-9